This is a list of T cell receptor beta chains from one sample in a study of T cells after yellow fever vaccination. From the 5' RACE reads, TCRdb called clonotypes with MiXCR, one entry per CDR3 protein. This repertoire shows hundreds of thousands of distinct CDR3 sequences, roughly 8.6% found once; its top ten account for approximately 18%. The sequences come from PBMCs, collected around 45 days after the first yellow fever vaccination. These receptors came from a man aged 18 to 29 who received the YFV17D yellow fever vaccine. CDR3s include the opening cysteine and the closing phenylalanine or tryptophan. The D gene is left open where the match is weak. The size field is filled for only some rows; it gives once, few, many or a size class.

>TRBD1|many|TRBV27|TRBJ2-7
CASSPRTGGEQYF
TGTGCCAGCAGTCCCCGGACAGGGGGAGAGCAGTACTTC
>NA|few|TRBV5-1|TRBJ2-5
CASSSGVGSGQETQYF
TGCGCCAGCAGCTCGGGGGTTGGTAGCGGCCAAGAGACCCAGTACTTC
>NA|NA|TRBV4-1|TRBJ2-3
CASSARNDGDTQYF
TGCGCCAGCAGCGCGAGGAATGATGGAGATACGCAGTATTTT
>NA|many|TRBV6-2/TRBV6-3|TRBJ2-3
CASSYSSTDTQYF
TGTGCCAGCAGTTACTCCAGCACAGATACGCAGTATTTT
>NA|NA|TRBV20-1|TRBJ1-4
CSAKTRGSANEKLFF
TGCAGTGCTAAAACGAGGGGATCAGCTAATGAAAAACTGTTTTTT
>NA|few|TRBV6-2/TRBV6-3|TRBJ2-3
CASSFVGSTQYF
TGTGCCAGCAGTTTCGTGGGGAGTACGCAGTATTTT
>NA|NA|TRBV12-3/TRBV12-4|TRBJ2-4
CASSRDIKNIQYF
TGTGCCAGCAGCAGGGACATCAAAAACATTCAGTACTTC
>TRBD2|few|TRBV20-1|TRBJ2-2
CSARRAGDHTGELFF
TGCAGTGCTAGAAGGGCGGGAGACCACACCGGGGAGCTGTTTTTT
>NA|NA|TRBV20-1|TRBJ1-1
CSARARGSGTEAFF
TGCAGTGCTAGAGCCAGGGGCAGTGGCACTGAAGCTTTCTTT
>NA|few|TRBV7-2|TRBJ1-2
CASSAQGSYGYTF
TGTGCCAGCAGCGCACAGGGTTCTTATGGCTACACCTTC
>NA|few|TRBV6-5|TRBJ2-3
CASSRGQTPSTDTQYF
TGTGCCAGCAGTCGAGGCCAAACCCCTAGCACAGATACGCAGTATTTT
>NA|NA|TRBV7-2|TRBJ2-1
CASSLGRAWAGKQFF
TGTGCCAGCAGCTTAGGCAGGGCCTGGGCAGGTAAGCAGTTCTTC
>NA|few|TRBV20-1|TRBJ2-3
CSAPLLGEGSTQYF
TGCAGTGCTCCTTTACTTGGGGAAGGGAGTACGCAGTATTTT
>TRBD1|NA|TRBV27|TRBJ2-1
CASSLPGTVYNEQFF
TGTGCCAGCAGTTTACCCGGGACAGTCTACAATGAGCAGTTCTTC
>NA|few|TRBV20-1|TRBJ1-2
CSARDTISYGYTF
TGCAGTGCTAGAGACACCATTTCCTATGGCTACACCTTC
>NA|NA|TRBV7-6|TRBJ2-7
CASSQSSLGYEQYF
TGTGCCAGCAGCCAAAGTTCTCTGGGCTACGAGCAGTACTTC
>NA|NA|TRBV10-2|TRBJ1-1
CASSGGAGDTEAFF
TGCGCCAGCAGCGGAGGGGCGGGGGACACTGAAGCTTTCTTT